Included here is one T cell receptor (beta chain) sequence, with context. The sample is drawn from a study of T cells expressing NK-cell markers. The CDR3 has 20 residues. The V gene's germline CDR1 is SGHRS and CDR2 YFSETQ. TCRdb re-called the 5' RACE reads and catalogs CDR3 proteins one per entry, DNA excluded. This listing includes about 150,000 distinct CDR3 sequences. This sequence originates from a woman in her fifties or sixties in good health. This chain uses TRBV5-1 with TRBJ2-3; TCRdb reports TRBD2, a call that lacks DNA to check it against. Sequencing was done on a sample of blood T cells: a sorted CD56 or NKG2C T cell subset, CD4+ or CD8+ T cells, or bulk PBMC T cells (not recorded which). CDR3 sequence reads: CASSAPGTSGDGASTDTQYF.